The 24 T cell receptor beta chains in this list originate from one sample, sequenced in a study of blood T cell repertoires in COVID-19. The assay was immunoSEQ multiplex PCR, and TCRdb's table has in-frame clones only and misses some. The sample has approximately 250,000 clones, 84% seen once. The specimen was peripheral blood. Receptor source: a human donor in a cohort sampled during active COVID-19.

The chain has TRBV29-1 and TRBJ1-2; D is possibly TRBD1 (6 bases). The V end lost 6 bases, the J end lost 12 bases, and 14 bases lay between the germline ends. CDR1 is SQVTM and CDR2 is ANQGSEA in the germline V gene. The CDR3 covers 10 residues. For the CDR3, the DNA is TGCAGCGTGGGGGACATCCAAGACACCTTC. Encoded protein: CSVGDIQDTF.

A single count supports this clone. This chain connects TRBV29-1 to TRBJ1-1; maybe TRBD1 (5 bases). The V and J ends lost 5 bases and 5 bases respectively, with 18 bases between them. The CDR3 loop spans 14 amino acids. Germline CDR1 and CDR2: SQVTM and ANQGSEA. The CDR3 reads CSVIHPGEGTEAFF. The CDR3 DNA is TGCAGCGTTATACACCCGGGGGAAGGGACTGAAGCTTTCTTT.

The chain is built from TRBV6-6 and TRBJ1-1; 8 positions match TRBD1. The CDR3 covers 13 residues. Germline V gene lookup returns CDR1 MNHNY and CDR2 SVGAGI (reference sequence). The junction had 4 bases not matched to a gene; V was cut back by 6 bases and J by 4 bases. CDR3 nucleotide sequence: TGTGCCAGCAGCCGACAGGGGAGCACTGAAGCTTTCTTT. Its protein product is CASSRQGSTEAFF.

This chain connects TRBV24-1 to TRBJ2-1; D is uncertain. V lost 3 bases and J 6 bases, leaving 11 bases between the germline ends. Looked up from germline, CDR1 is KGHDR and CDR2 is SFDVKD. The CDR3 covers 14 residues. The DNA of the CDR3 is TGTGCCACCAGTGATATAGCTCCTCCCAATGAGCAGTTCTTC. This encodes CATSDIAPPNEQFF.

The rearrangement joins TRBV19 to TRBJ2-5, with a weak D call TRBD1 (8 bases). Trimming pared 9 bases from V and 4 bases from J, leaving 15 bases between. This CDR3 spans 13 amino acids. Germline CDR1 is LNHDA and CDR2 is SQIVND (reference sequence). Here the CDR3 DNA reads TGTGCCAGCCCGGACAGGGAGGGAGAGACCCAGTACTTC. It specifies CASPDREGETQYF.

V and J are TRBV11-2 and TRBJ2-1; no reliable D call. V lost 5 bases and J 4 bases, leaving 6 bases between the germline ends. This CDR3 contains 12 residues. Germline V gene lookup returns CDR1 SGHAT and CDR2 FQNNGV. The CDR3 sequence is CASSVQYNEQFF. The CDR3 DNA is TGTGCCAGCAGCGTTCAATACAATGAGCAGTTCTTC.

The rearrangement links TRBV11-2 to TRBJ2-7, with a possible D match to TRBD1 (5 bases). The CDR3 consists of 14 residues. With 2 bases removed from V and 0 bases from J, the gap between germline ends came to 8 bases. The germline CDR1 and CDR2 sequences are SGHAT and FQNNGV. The CDR3 region is CASSLWGGSYEQYF. CDR3 bases: TGTGCCAGCAGCTTATGGGGCGGCTCCTACGAGCAGTACTTC.

The V call is TRBV5-6, the J call TRBJ2-5; possible D gene TRBD2, 5 bases. The CDR3 runs to 15 residues. V was trimmed by 5 bases and J by 1 base, leaving 15 bases between them. Looked up from germline, CDR1 is SGHDT and CDR2 is YYEEEE. The CDR3 region is CASSPGSRGQETQYF. The CDR3 DNA sequence: TGTGCCAGCAGTCCCGGGTCCCGGGGCCAAGAGACCCAGTACTTC. The full variable domain, in which reference TRBV5-6 and TRBJ2-5 provide the parts outside the CDR3, is DAGVTQSPTHLIKTRGQQVTLRCSPKSGHDTVSWYQQALGQGPQFIFQYYEEEERQRGNFPDRFSGHQFPNYSSELNVNALLLGDSALYLCASSPGSRGQETQYFGPGTRLLVL.

The V gene is TRBV5-6, the J gene TRBJ2-7; possibly TRBD2 for D (8 bases). The germline CDR1 and CDR2 sequences are SGHDT and YYEEEE. The CDR3 totals 15 residues. Trimming stripped 1 base from V and 6 bases from J, with 17 bases between. The CDR3 loop is CASSLLGQAGGEQYF. The CDR3 nucleotides are TGTGCCAGCAGCTTGTTAGGACAGGCGGGGGGCGAGCAGTACTTC.

CDR3: CASSSRRLLSEQYF. Written as DNA, the CDR3 is TGTGCCAGCAGTTCCCGGAGGTTACTTTCCGAGCAGTACTTC. This rearrangement joins TRBV28 to TRBJ2-7; D is perhaps TRBD2 (5 bases). V dropped 4 bases and J dropped 6 bases, with 16 bases sitting between them. CDR1 is MDHEN and CDR2 is SYDVKM in the germline V gene. The CDR3 extends over 14 amino acids.

This sequence joins TRBV7-8 and TRBJ1-6; D unresolved. Per the germline V gene, CDR1 is SGHVS and CDR2 is FQNEAQ. The CDR3 has 14 amino acids. V was clipped by 5 bases and J by 10 bases, with 15 bases between them. The CDR3 reads CASSRTEGRSPLHF. DNA of the CDR3: TGTGCCAGCAGCCGAACGGAAGGGAGATCACCCCTCCACTTT.

The chain combines TRBV6-2 or TRBV6-3 with TRBJ2-5, with TRBD2 identical over 8 bases. Unmatched junction bases numbered 17, after V lost 2 bases and J lost 9 bases. The CDR3 covers 17 residues. Per the germline V gene, CDR1 is MNHEY and CDR2 is SVGEGT. The CDR3 nucleotides are TGTGCCAGCAGTTACGCGCGGGGGGCCAACAGACCCGGGTCCCAGTACTTC. It translates to CASSYARGANRPGSQYF.

The genes are TRBV6-5 and TRBJ2-2; a weak D match, TRBD1 (6 bases). Deletions cut 6 bases from V and 4 bases from J, with 12 bases between. The CDR3 has 14 amino acids. The germline V gene encodes CDR1 MNHEY and CDR2 SVGAGI. In nucleotides, the CDR3 is TGTGCCAGCAGCTCAGGGGTTCTCACCGGGGAGCTGTTTTTT. Residues: CASSSGVLTGELFF.

This sequence joins TRBV7-8 and TRBJ2-1; TRBD2 matches 8 bases. The CDR3 sequence is 15 residues long. The ends lost 1 base at V and 4 bases at J; junction bases unmatched: 3. The germline V gene encodes CDR1 SGHVS and CDR2 FQNEAQ. The CDR3 here is CASSLVAGGYNEQFF. DNA of the CDR3: TGTGCCAGCAGCTTAGTTGCGGGGGGATACAATGAGCAGTTCTTC.

The J gene is TRBJ2-1, the V gene TRBV5-4; a weak D match, TRBD2 (7 bases). V was trimmed by 3 bases and J by 5 bases, leaving 18 bases between them. Germline V gives CDR1 SGHNT, CDR2 YYREEE (reference sequence). This CDR3 is 16 amino acids long. CDR3 in DNA: TGTGCCAGCAGCTCCCCTATGACGGGGGGCAACAATGAGCAGTTCTTC. Its protein is CASSSPMTGGNNEQFF.

This CDR3 is CASSWSGIAGGEQFF. The CDR3 coding sequence is TGTGCCAGCAGTTGGTCGGGGATTGCTGGCGGTGAGCAGTTCTTC. The chain joins TRBV2 to TRBJ2-1; D is possibly TRBD2 (5 bases). Germline-derived CDR1 and CDR2 are SNHLY and FYNNEI. The V end lost 5 bases, the J end lost 9 bases, and 20 bases lay between the germline ends. This CDR3 is 15 amino acids long.

J is TRBJ2-1 and V is TRBV4-1, with TRBD2 as a possible D gene (5 bases). The V gene lost 1 base and the J gene lost 4 bases, with 8 bases spanning the gap. Germline CDR1 and CDR2: MGHRA and YSYEKL. The CDR3 covers 14 residues. The CDR3 spells CASSQVGDYNEQFF. CDR3 sequence (DNA): TGCGCCAGCAGCCAAGTCGGGGATTACAATGAGCAGTTCTTC.

The rearrangement uses TRBV19 and TRBJ1-2; D not resolved. Trimming stripped 5 bases from V and 4 bases from J, with 14 bases between. The CDR3 totals 14 residues. Germline values: CDR1 LNHDA, CDR2 SQIVND (reference sequence). CDR3 in amino acids: CASSATREPYGYTF. The CDR3 DNA reads TGTGCCAGTAGTGCCACCCGGGAACCCTATGGCTACACCTTC.

V gene TRBV7-2 combines with J gene TRBJ1-5; a weak D match, TRBD1 (5 bases). Trimming took off 0 bases at V and 4 bases at J, with 10 bases between the two ends. Per the germline V gene, CDR1 is SGHTA and CDR2 is FQGNSA. CDR3 length: 15 residues. The CDR3, as DNA: TGTGCCAGCAGCTTAGCTGGGGCCGTAAATCAGCCCCAGCATTTT. Its protein is CASSLAGAVNQPQHF.

The chain uses TRBV5-1 and TRBJ2-3; 10 bases agree with TRBD2. The V gene end was trimmed by 4 bases and the J gene end by 2 bases; junction bases not matched to a gene: 10. The CDR3 runs to 17 residues. CDR1 SGHRS and CDR2 YFSETQ come from the germline V gene. The CDR3 region is CASSALAGAVITDTQYF. In DNA form, the CDR3 reads TGCGCCAGCAGCGCTCTAGCGGGGGCTGTTATCACAGATACGCAGTATTTT.

The DNA of the CDR3 is TGTGCCAGCAGCTGGAGGCCGGGTGAAGCTTTCTTT. Translated: CASSWRPGEAFF. The chain carries TRBV3-1 (or the pseudogene TRBV3-2) and TRBJ1-1, with no clear D. With 5 bases removed from V and 7 bases from J, the gap between germline ends came to 11 bases. The V gene's germline CDR1 is LGHDT and CDR2 YNNKEL (reference sequence). The CDR3 totals 12 residues.

The J gene is TRBJ2-1, the V gene TRBV15; 14 nucleotides line up with TRBD2. V lost 1 base and J lost 0; bases outside the gene matches: 8. The CDR3 loop spans 20 amino acids. CDR1 is LNHNV, CDR2 YYDKDF, per germline (reference sequence). The CDR3 region is CATSRGTSGRQPSSYNEQFF. CDR3 nucleotides: TGTGCCACCAGCAGAGGGACTAGCGGGAGGCAACCGAGCTCCTACAATGAGCAGTTCTTC.

This chain connects TRBV24-1 to TRBJ2-3; weak D call: TRBD1 (6 bases). Trimming removed 7 bases from V and 6 bases from J, with 10 bases in between. There are 12 residues in the CDR3. Germline V gene lookup returns CDR1 KGHDR and CDR2 SFDVKD. The CDR3 loop reads CATRGAGDTQYF. CDR3 DNA: TGTGCCACCAGGGGGGCTGGGGATACGCAGTATTTT.

This chain links TRBV18 with TRBJ1-3; TRBD1 is a possible D gene (5 bases). From germline, CDR1 is KGHSH and CDR2 LQKENI. CDR3 size: 18 residues. Trimming pared 1 base from V and 0 bases from J, leaving 16 bases between. The CDR3 loop reads CASSPRIGGGTSGNTIYF. CDR3 coding DNA: TGTGCCAGCTCACCACGAATCGGTGGAGGGACCTCTGGAAACACCATATATTTT.